A selection of T cell receptor beta chains follows, all from one sample in a study of patients and donors after allogeneic stem cell transplantation. TCRdb redid the calling of the RT-PCR reads with MiXCR, one entry per CDR3 protein. This table has approximately 150,000 distinct CDR3 sequences, 30% appearing once. The sample taken for sequencing was blood, either unsorted or a sorted T cell fraction (not recorded which). The source is a human donor who was either an allogeneic HSCT recipient or a stem cell or donor lymphocyte infusion donor (not recorded which). It is not recorded whose cells these are; they may come from a transplant donor. Each CDR3 is given with its conserved first and last residue. A D gene is named only where the DNA matches it firmly. For some rows the clone size is stated as once, few or many, or as a class when expanded; others skip it.

D: -; V: TRBV7-7; J: TRBJ2-3; size: -; CDR3: CASSLDGRGDTQYF; DNA: TGTGCTAGCAGCTTAGATGGACGGGGAGATACGCAGTATTTT
D: -; V: TRBV4-3; J: TRBJ2-3; size: -; CDR3: CASSQERKTWDTQYF; DNA: TGCGCCAGCAGCCAAGAGAGGAAGACGTGGGATACGCAGTATTTT
D: -; V: TRBV12-3/TRBV12-4; J: TRBJ1-1; size: many; CDR3: CASSPLTGGTEAFF; DNA: TGTGCCAGCAGCCCGCTGACAGGAGGCACTGAAGCTTTCTTT
D: TRBD1; V: TRBV29-1; J: TRBJ1-2; size: many; CDR3: CSVSGTGFSLNYGYTF; DNA: TGCAGCGTATCCGGGACAGGGTTCTCGCTTAACTATGGCTACACCTTC
D: -; V: TRBV12-3/TRBV12-4; J: TRBJ2-2; size: -; CDR3: CASSWRRELFF; DNA: TGTGCCAGCAGTTGGCGGCGGGAGCTGTTTTTT
D: TRBD1; V: TRBV5-1; J: TRBJ1-1; size: -; CDR3: CASSPWTGKMNTEAFF; DNA: TGCGCCAGCAGCCCTTGGACAGGGAAGATGAACACTGAAGCTTTCTTT
D: -; V: TRBV15; J: TRBJ1-5; size: -; CDR3: CATSTGADQPQHF; DNA: TGTGCCACCTCCACAGGTGCGGACCAGCCCCAGCATTTT
D: TRBD2; V: TRBV6-2/TRBV6-3; J: TRBJ2-5; size: -; CDR3: CASRWTSGETQYF; DNA: TGTGCCAGCAGGTGGACTAGTGGTGAGACCCAGTACTTC
D: -; V: TRBV5-1; J: TRBJ1-5; size: -; CDR3: CASSSGLLRVPRSNQPQHF; DNA: TGCGCCAGCAGCTCCGGACTACTCAGGGTCCCCAGAAGCAATCAGCCCCAGCATTTT
D: TRBD1; V: TRBV5-6; J: TRBJ2-5; size: few; CDR3: CASSFGTGTLETQYF; DNA: TGTGCCAGCAGCTTCGGGACAGGGACTCTTGAGACCCAGTACTTC
D: -; V: TRBV5-1; J: TRBJ2-1; size: few; CDR3: CASSLATSPENEQFF; DNA: TGCGCCAGCAGCTTGGCGACTAGTCCCGAAAATGAGCAGTTCTTC
D: -; V: TRBV11-2; J: TRBJ1-2; size: -; CDR3: CASSFGRNYGYTF; DNA: TGTGCCAGCAGCTTCGGACGCAACTATGGCTACACCTTC
D: -; V: TRBV7-9; J: TRBJ2-2; size: -; CDR3: CASSQSTPSGYTGELFF; DNA: TGTGCCAGCAGCCAATCGACTCCTTCGGGATACACCGGGGAGCTGTTTTTT
D: -; V: TRBV5-1; J: TRBJ2-1; size: -; CDR3: CASSLAGGRSYNEQFF; DNA: TGCGCCAGCAGCTTGGCTGGCGGCCGCTCCTACAATGAGCAGTTCTTC
D: TRBD2; V: TRBV27; J: TRBJ2-1; size: -; CDR3: CASSIPSGLAVYEQFF; DNA: TGTGCCAGCAGTATACCTTCGGGACTAGCGGTATATGAGCAGTTCTTC
D: -; V: TRBV20-1; J: TRBJ2-7; size: -; CDR3: CSARDLQGNTYEQYF; DNA: TGCAGTGCTAGAGATCTACAGGGAAATACCTACGAGCAGTACTTC
D: -; V: TRBV5-1; J: TRBJ2-3; size: -; CDR3: CASRDTTDTQYF; DNA: TGCGCCAGCAGAGACACCACAGATACGCAGTATTTT
D: TRBD1; V: TRBV5-1; J: TRBJ1-4; size: few; CDR3: CASSSRRPGQLATNEKLFF; DNA: TGCGCCAGCAGCTCTCGAAGGCCGGGACAGCTAGCAACTAATGAAAAACTGTTTTTT
D: TRBD1; V: TRBV10-3; J: TRBJ2-1; size: -; CDR3: CATSDRGWTMSNNEQFF; DNA: TGTGCCACGTCGGACAGGGGATGGACTATGAGTAACAATGAGCAGTTCTTC
D: TRBD2; V: TRBV13; J: TRBJ2-5; size: few; CDR3: CASRLGGSWQETQYF; DNA: TGTGCCAGCAGACTCGGCGGGAGTTGGCAAGAGACCCAGTACTTC
D: TRBD1; V: TRBV29-1; J: TRBJ2-7; size: few; CDR3: CSVDLLQGAPGEQYF; DNA: TGCAGCGTTGACCTCCTCCAGGGGGCGCCGGGCGAGCAGTACTTC
D: TRBD1; V: TRBV10-3; J: TRBJ2-2; size: few; CDR3: CAISRQGADTGELFF; DNA: TGTGCCATCAGTCGACAGGGGGCCGACACCGGGGAGCTGTTTTTT
D: -; V: TRBV5-1; J: TRBJ1-5; size: -; CDR3: CASSLVEAGQPQHF; DNA: TGCGCCAGCAGCTTGGTGGAGGCGGGTCAGCCCCAGCATTTT
D: -; V: TRBV27; J: TRBJ2-1; size: -; CDR3: CASSPPGDEQFF; DNA: TGTGCCAGCAGTCCCCCCGGGGATGAGCAGTTCTTC
D: TRBD2; V: TRBV7-9; J: TRBJ2-1; size: few; CDR3: CASSYPGLAYNNEQFF; DNA: TGTGCCAGCAGCTATCCGGGACTAGCGTACAACAATGAGCAGTTCTTC
D: -; V: TRBV4-2; J: TRBJ2-5; size: once; CDR3: CASSHPWDGKETQYF; DNA: TGTGCCAGCAGCCATCCTTGGGACGGGAAAGAGACCCAGTACTTC
D: TRBD1; V: TRBV20-1; J: TRBJ1-1; size: -; CDR3: CSARDRQGAGEAFF; DNA: TGCAGTGCTAGAGATCGTCAGGGGGCGGGTGAAGCTTTCTTT
D: TRBD1; V: TRBV25-1; J: TRBJ2-5; size: -; CDR3: CASRDQGARETQYF; DNA: TGTGCCAGTCGGGACCAGGGGGCTAGGGAGACCCAGTACTTC
D: -; V: TRBV6-2/TRBV6-3; J: TRBJ2-3; size: -; CDR3: CASSDSTQYF; DNA: TGTGCCAGCAGCGACTCTACGCAGTATTTT
D: -; V: TRBV12-3/TRBV12-4; J: TRBJ2-5; size: -; CDR3: CASSFAAETQYF; DNA: TGTGCCAGCAGTTTCGCGGCGGAGACCCAGTACTTC